Below are 19 T cell receptor beta chains sequenced from a single sample in a study of blood T cell repertoires in COVID-19. The repertoire was sequenced with immunoSEQ multiplex PCR; TCRdb's copy has only in-frame clones and lacks some. This sample has under 450,000 clones, with 75% to 90% found just once. What was sequenced was PBMCs or T cells enriched from blood (not recorded which). These TCRs come from a woman between 45 and 60 years old who had recovered from COVID-19.

This clone was detected once. Written as DNA, the CDR3 is TGTGCCAGCAGCTTGGGGACAGGGGGAAATGAGCAGTTCTTC. Translation gives CASSLGTGGNEQFF. The chain joins TRBV7-9 to TRBJ2-1; 11 bases map to TRBD1. Trimming removed 3 bases from V and 7 bases from J; junction bases left unmatched: 2. Germline CDR1 SEHNR, CDR2 FQNEAQ (reference sequence). The CDR3 is 14 amino acids. Complete variable domain (other parts from reference TRBV7-9 and TRBJ2-1): DTGVSQNPRHKITKRGQNVTFRCDPISEHNRLYWYRQTLGQGPEFLTYFQNEAQLEKSRLLSDRFSAERPKGSFSTLEIQRTEQGDSAMYLCASSLGTGGNEQFFGPGTRLTVL.

The gene calls are TRBV7-2 and TRBJ2-1, with 10 bases aligning to TRBD2. The CDR3 runs to 15 residues. With V trimmed by 5 bases and J by 9 bases, 10 bases remained unmatched. CDR1 is SGHTA, CDR2 FQGNSA, per germline. The CDR3 DNA reads as TGTGCCAGCAGCCTTGGGCTAGCGGGAGCGATTGAGCAGTTCTTC. It encodes CASSLGLAGAIEQFF.

V gene TRBV18 combines with J gene TRBJ1-6; maybe TRBD1 (5 bases). CDR3 length: 15 residues. Trimming removed 1 base from V and 5 bases from J, with 9 bases in between. Looked up from germline, CDR1 is KGHSH and CDR2 is LQKENI. The CDR3 spells CASSPRPGHNSPLHF. The CDR3 DNA reads TGTGCCAGCTCACCACGTCCAGGGCATAATTCACCCCTCCACTTT.

The chain combines TRBV19 with TRBJ2-7; 8 bases fit TRBD1. Looked up from germline, CDR1 is LNHDA and CDR2 is SQIVND (reference sequence). The V gene end was trimmed by 6 bases and the J gene end by 4 bases; junction bases not matched to a gene: 11. The CDR3 consists of 15 residues. In nucleotides, the CDR3 is TGTGCCAGTAGCGAGCCTTCCAGGGGGCCTTACGAGCAGTACTTC. This sequence encodes CASSEPSRGPYEQYF.

V and J are TRBV3-1 (or the pseudogene TRBV3-2) and TRBJ1-2; 9 bases align to TRBD1. J was trimmed by 0 bases and V by 3 bases; bases with no gene match: 2. This CDR3 is built from 15 residues. Germline loops: CDR1 LGHDT, CDR2 YNNKEL (reference sequence). The chain's CDR3 is CASSHWDRANYGYTF. CDR3 in DNA: TGTGCCAGCAGCCATTGGGACAGGGCTAACTATGGCTACACCTTC.

The J gene is TRBJ1-6, the V gene TRBV27, with D possibly matching TRBD1 (5 bases). This CDR3 region has 18 residues. The ends were cut back, 0 bases at V and 0 bases at J, with 12 bases in the middle. Germline CDR1 and CDR2: MNHEY and SMNVEV (reference sequence). The CDR3 DNA follows: TGTGCCAGCAGTTTATCAAGACAGACGGGCTCCTATAATTCACCCCTCCACTTT. Protein sequence: CASSLSRQTGSYNSPLHF.

V gene TRBV7-3 combines with J gene TRBJ2-7; TRBD1 matches at 9 bases. The CDR3 is 13 amino acids. Germline CDR1 reads SGHTA; CDR2 reads FQGTGA. V dropped 2 bases and J dropped 6; count of bases not matched to a gene: 2. CDR3 DNA sequence: TGTGCCAGCAGCTTAGGGACAGGGCTCGAGCAGTACTTC. Protein product: CASSLGTGLEQYF.

This clone was counted once. The rearrangement links TRBV7-9 to TRBJ1-6; D perhaps matches TRBD1 (6 bases). The length of the CDR3 is 16 residues. CDR1 is SEHNR and CDR2 is FQNEAQ in the germline V gene (reference sequence). V lost 0 bases and J lost 9, with 15 bases in between. CDR3 in DNA: TGTGCCAGCAGCTTAGCCCTAGGGGAGGGGGGTTCACCCCTCCACTTT. Amino acids: CASSLALGEGGSPLHF. The complete variable domain, with remaining parts taken from reference TRBV7-9 and TRBJ1-6, reads DTGVSQNPRHKITKRGQNVTFRCDPISEHNRLYWYRQTLGQGPEFLTYFQNEAQLEKSRLLSDRFSAERPKGSFSTLEIQRTEQGDSAMYLCASSLALGEGGSPLHFGNGTRLTVT.

V is TRBV5-1 and J is TRBJ1-2; D is ambiguous. The CDR3 spans 13 residues. Trimming took 0 bases from V and 4 from J, leaving 7 bases between them. From germline, CDR1 is SGHRS and CDR2 YFSETQ. CDR3 in amino acids: CASSLGQVYGYTF. The CDR3 nucleotides read TGCGCCAGCAGCTTGGGCCAGGTCTATGGCTACACCTTC.

This sequence joins TRBV11-1 and TRBJ1-3, with TRBD1 matching over 7 bases. With V trimmed by 5 bases and J by 0 bases, 7 bases remained unmatched. This CDR3 contains 16 residues. Looked up from germline, CDR1 is SGHAT and CDR2 is FQDESV (reference sequence). The CDR3 protein is CASSRPGQYSGNTIYF. CDR3 nucleotide sequence: TGTGCCAGCAGCCGTCCGGGACAGTACTCTGGAAACACCATATATTTT.

The rearrangement joins TRBV2 to TRBJ1-2; maybe TRBD1 (6 bases). The CDR3 is 16 residues long. CDR1 is SNHLY, CDR2 FYNNEI, per germline. Trimming cost V 1 base and J 4 bases, with 16 bases left between them. In DNA form, the CDR3 reads TGTGCCAGCAGTGAAGGTCAGGGGCGCTTATCCTATGGCTACACCTTC. Amino acid sequence: CASSEGQGRLSYGYTF.

The CDR3 nucleotides read TGTGCCAGCAGTTTACAGGGGAGCTCCTACAATGAGCAGTTCTTC. Amino acids: CASSLQGSSYNEQFF. The chain joins TRBV7-2 to TRBJ2-1, with 7 bases that match TRBD1. Losses at the gene ends were 6 bases for V and 0 bases for J; bases not matched to a gene: 5. This CDR3 is built from 15 residues. Germline CDR1 reads SGHTA; CDR2 reads FQGNSA. Full variable domain (rest looked up from reference TRBV7-2 and TRBJ2-1): GAGVSQSPSNKVTEKGKDVELRCDPISGHTALYWYRQSLGQGLEFLIYFQGNSAPDKSGLPSDRFSAERTGGSVSTLTIQRTQQEDSAVYLCASSLQGSSYNEQFFGPGTRLTVL.

The chain has TRBV19 and TRBJ1-2; no reliable D call. The CDR3 loop spans 14 amino acids. The V gene lost 3 bases and the J gene lost 3 bases, with 11 bases spanning the gap. Germline V CDR1 and CDR2: LNHDA, SQIVND (reference sequence). This CDR3 reads CASSIIGYDYGYTF. CDR3 bases: TGTGCCAGTAGTATTATCGGGTACGACTATGGCTACACCTTC.

V and J are TRBV7-8 and TRBJ2-6; the D gene is possibly TRBD2 (6 bases). This CDR3 region has 16 residues. The V end lost 5 bases, the J end lost 0 bases, and 11 bases lay between the germline ends. CDR1 is SGHVS, CDR2 FQNEAQ, per germline. The CDR3 sequence: CASSLSGTSGANVLTF. CDR3 DNA: TGTGCCAGCAGCCTTAGCGGCACCTCTGGGGCCAACGTCCTGACTTTC. Complete variable domain (other parts from reference TRBV7-8 and TRBJ2-6): GAGVSQSPRYKVAKRGQDVALRCDPISGHVSLFWYQQALGQGPEFLTYFQNEAQLDKSGLPSDRFFAERPEGSVSTLKIQRTQQEDSAVYLCASSLSGTSGANVLTFGAGSRLTVL.

V gene TRBV25-1 combines with J gene TRBJ1-4; 7 positions match TRBD1. Germline trimming cut 3 bases from V and 1 base from J; bases unmatched to any gene: 5. CDR3 length: 16 amino acids. Germline V gene data show CDR1 as MGHDK and CDR2 as SYGVNS. CDR3 sequence reads: CASSERRQGTNEKLFF. CDR3 bases: TGTGCCAGCAGTGAGCGAAGACAGGGAACTAATGAAAAACTGTTTTTT.

The CDR3 sequence: CASSSGLAGEGETQYF. CDR3 coding DNA: TGCGCCAGCAGCTCGGGACTAGCGGGAGAAGGTGAGACCCAGTACTTC. V gene TRBV5-1 combines with J gene TRBJ2-5, with 14 nucleotides matching TRBD2. Losses at the gene ends were 3 bases for V and 5 bases for J; bases not matched to a gene: 6. This CDR3 contains 16 residues. Germline V gives CDR1 SGHRS, CDR2 YFSETQ.

The chain links TRBV5-5 to TRBJ1-4; tentatively, D is TRBD1 (6 bases). The CDR3 runs to 17 residues. The V and J ends lost 0 bases and 3 bases respectively, with 15 bases between them. CDR1 is SGHKS and CDR2 is YYEKEE in the germline V gene (reference sequence). CDR3 sequence reads: CASSLAGGHVANEKLFF. The DNA for the CDR3 is TGTGCCAGCAGCTTGGCCGGGGGGCACGTGGCTAATGAAAAACTGTTTTTT.

The chain couples TRBV4-2 to TRBJ1-1; D gene unclear. This CDR3 is 15 amino acids long. Germline-derived CDR1 and CDR2 are LGHNA and YNFKEQ. With 0 bases removed from V and 4 bases from J, the gap between germline ends came to 12 bases. CDR3 sequence: CASSQDLGVRTEAFF. CDR3 DNA: TGTGCCAGCAGCCAAGACCTCGGGGTCCGCACTGAAGCTTTCTTT.

The rearrangement links TRBV6-1 to TRBJ2-3, with D possibly matching TRBD2 (5 bases). Germline V gene lookup returns CDR1 MNHNS and CDR2 SASEGT. V dropped 0 bases and J dropped 2 bases, with 12 bases sitting between them. The CDR3 length is 16 residues. CDR3 sequence: CASSEAIRGFTDTQYF. The CDR3 coding sequence is TGTGCCAGCAGTGAAGCTATCCGGGGATTCACAGATACGCAGTATTTT.